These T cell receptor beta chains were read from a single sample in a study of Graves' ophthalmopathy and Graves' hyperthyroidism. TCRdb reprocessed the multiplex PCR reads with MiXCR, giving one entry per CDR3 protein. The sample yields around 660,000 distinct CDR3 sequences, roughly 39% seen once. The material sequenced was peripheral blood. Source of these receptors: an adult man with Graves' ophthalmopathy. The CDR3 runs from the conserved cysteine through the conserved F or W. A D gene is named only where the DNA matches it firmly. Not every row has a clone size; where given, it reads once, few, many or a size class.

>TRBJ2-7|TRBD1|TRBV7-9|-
TGTGCCAGCAGCTTAGCGGGGACAGGGAGCGATGAGCAGTACTTC
CASSLAGTGSDEQYF
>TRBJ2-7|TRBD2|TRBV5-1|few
TGCGCCAGCAGCCCTCCCTGGAGGGGACTAGTGGTCGAGCAGTACTTC
CASSPPWRGLVVEQYF
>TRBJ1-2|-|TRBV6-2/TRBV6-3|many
TGTGCCAGCAGTTTACAGGGATCGGGTTATGGCTACACCTTC
CASSLQGSGYGYTF
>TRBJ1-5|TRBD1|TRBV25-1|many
TGTGCCAGCAGTCCCGGACAGGGGCCTTCAGGGGGCAATCAGCCCCAGCATTTT
CASSPGQGPSGGNQPQHF
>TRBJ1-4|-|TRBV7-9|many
TGTGCCAGCAGCGGAGCGAGGGACGGGGAAAAACTGTTTTTT
CASSGARDGEKLFF
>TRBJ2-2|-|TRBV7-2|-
TGTGCCAGCAGCTTAGTCAGGGAGGGGGAGCTGTTTTTT
CASSLVREGELFF
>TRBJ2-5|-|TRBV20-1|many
TGCAGTGCTCCGACTAGTCGGGAGACCCAGTACTTC
CSAPTSRETQYF
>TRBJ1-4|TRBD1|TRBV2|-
TGTGCCAGCATGACAGGGGGAGCAACTAATGAAAAACTGCTTTTT
CASMTGGATNEKLLF
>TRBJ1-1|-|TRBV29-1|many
TGCAGCGTTGATCTGAAAGGGGCAGGGACTGAAGCTTTCTTT
CSVDLKGAGTEAFF
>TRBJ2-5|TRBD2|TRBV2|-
TGTGCCAGCAGTCCACAGGGGACTAGCGGGCAAGAGACCCAGTACTTC
CASSPQGTSGQETQYF
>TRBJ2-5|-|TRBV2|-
TGTGCCACACAGGGATACAATGAGCAGTACTTC
CATQGYNEQYF
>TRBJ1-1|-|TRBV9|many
TGTGCCAGCAGCCCGACCGGTGCAGGGGACACTGAAGCTTTCTTT
CASSPTGAGDTEAFF
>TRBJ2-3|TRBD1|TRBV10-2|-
TGCGCCAGCAGTGACGGACAGGGCACAGATACGCAGTATTTT
CASSDGQGTDTQYF
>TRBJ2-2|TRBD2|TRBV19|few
TGTGCCAGTAGTCGGGGGGGCCTTTTGATCGGGGAGCTGTTTTTT
CASSRGGLLIGELFF
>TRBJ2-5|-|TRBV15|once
TGTGCCACCAGCCGCCTGGCGGGGGACACCCACGGGGAGACCCAGTACTTC
CATSRLAGDTHGETQYF
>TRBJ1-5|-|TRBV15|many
TGTGCCACCAGCTATTATAGCAATCAGCCCCAGCATTTT
CATSYYSNQPQHF
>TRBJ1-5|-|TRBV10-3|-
TGTGCCAGCAGCCAACAAGCTAATCAGCCCCAGCATTTT
CASSQQANQPQHF
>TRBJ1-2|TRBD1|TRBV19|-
TGTACCACACATAGGGGACAGAACTATGGCTACACCTTC
CTTHRGQNYGYTF
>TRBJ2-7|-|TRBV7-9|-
TGTGCCAGCAGCCCCTCGTTGGGGGGGCTTACCGGGGAGCAGTACTTC
CASSPSLGGLTGEQYF
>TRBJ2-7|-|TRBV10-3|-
TGTGCCATCAGTTCAAACCGGGAGCAGTACTTC
CAISSNREQYF
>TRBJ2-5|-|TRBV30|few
TGTGCCTGGACTTCAGGAGGGGTGGAGACCCAGTACTTC
CAWTSGGVETQYF
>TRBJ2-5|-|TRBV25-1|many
TGTGCCAGCACCTCAAAAGGCGAGACCCAGTACTTC
CASTSKGETQYF
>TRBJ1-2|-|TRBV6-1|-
TGTGCCAGCAGTGAAACGGCGCAAGGGTCTTACTATGGCTACACCTTC
CASSETAQGSYYGYTF
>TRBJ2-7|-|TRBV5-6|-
TGTGCCAGCAGCTCGATGGGGAACGAGCAGTACTTC
CASSSMGNEQYF
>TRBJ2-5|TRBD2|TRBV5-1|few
TGCGCCAGCAGCTTGCTCTCCTTCGGAGCGGGGGGACAGGAGACCCAGTACTTC
CASSLLSFGAGGQETQYF
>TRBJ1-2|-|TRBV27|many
TGTGCCAGCAGTTCCGGGAACTATGGCTACACCTTC
CASSSGNYGYTF
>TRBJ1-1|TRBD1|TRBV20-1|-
TGCAGAGCTAGAGGGACAGGAGGGCACACTGAAGCTTTCTTT
CRARGTGGHTEAFF
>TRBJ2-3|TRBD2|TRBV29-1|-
TGCAGCGTTGATAGGGCTAGCGGGAGATTATATTTT
CSVDRASGRLYF
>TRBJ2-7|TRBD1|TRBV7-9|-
TGTGCCAGCAGCCTACAGGGGGCCGCCTACGAGCAGTACTTC
CASSLQGAAYEQYF
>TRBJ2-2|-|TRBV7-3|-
TGTGCCAGCAGCCCCTCCGGGTACGGGGAGCTGTTTTTT
CASSPSGYGELFF
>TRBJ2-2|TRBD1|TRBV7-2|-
TGTGCCAGCAGCTTGCAGGGGACAGTTAACACCGGGGAGCTGTTTTTT
CASSLQGTVNTGELFF
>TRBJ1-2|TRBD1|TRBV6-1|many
TGTGCCAGCAGTCAACAGGGGGGACCCAGAGGCTACACCTTC
CASSQQGGPRGYTF